The 3 T cell receptor beta chains listed next were all sequenced from one sample in a study of T cell clonality in common variable immunodeficiency (dated by TCRdb to about 2015). Receptors were amplified or captured by the immunoSEQ multiplex PCR assay. As stored in TCRdb, this immuneACCESS dataset retains in-frame rearrangements with V and J assigned. A fraction of the clones does not appear; measured against another copy, unresolved V genes explain less than half of the discrepancy, and the remainder lacks a known reason. The table shows approximately 50,000 clones here, with no singletons. About 0.9% of the sample lies in the top ten. The sample was peripheral blood mononuclear cells. The receptors here all came from a person aged 18-70 years in good health.

This clone was observed at least ten times. Read sequence stops 3 residues before the CDR3 end, and the germline J gene provides the missing end. This chain uses TRBV5-5 with TRBJ1-1; 7 bases map to TRBD1. Trimming at V came to 4 bases and at J to 3 bases, leaving 3 bases not matched to a gene. The CDR3 extends over 13 amino acids. Germline lookup yields CDR1 SGHKS and CDR2 YYEKEE (reference sequence). CDR3 region: CASSRDSYTEAFF. Partial CDR3 DNA: TGTGCCAGCAGCAGGGACAGCTACACTGAA.

As for this clone: Since a much larger clone is just one base distant, this may be a read error. Coverage ceases 3 residues before the CDR3 finishes, and the germline J gene fills in the end. The sample contains more than one DNA sequence encoding this CDR3. The V gene is TRBV30, the J gene TRBJ1-3; D not resolved. Germline V lookup: CDR1 GTSNPN, CDR2 SVGIG (reference sequence). The CDR3 has 17 residues. CDR3 protein: CAWSINFDTYSGNTIYF. The CDR3 bases that were read are TGTGCCTGGAGTATTAACTTCGACACGTACTCTGGAAACACG.

This clone appeared many times. The read finishes 3 residues shy of the CDR3 end, and the germline J gene is used to complete it. The rearrangement links TRBV30 to TRBJ2-1, with a tentative D call TRBD1 (6 bases). V gave up 3 bases and J gave up 3 bases, with 24 bases separating them. The CDR3 contains 18 residues. Germline V gives CDR1 GTSNPN, CDR2 SVGIG (reference sequence). The CDR3 sequence: CAWSKARDTRFHYNEQFF. Incomplete CDR3 DNA: TGTGCCTGGAGCAAAGCCCGGGACACCCGTTTTCACTACAATGAG.